A single sample is the source of the 21 T cell receptor beta chains below, sequenced in a study of vaccination and CD4 T cells after COVID-19. No antigens are known for them. The study sequenced cultured CD4+ T cell DNA using the Oncomine TCR Beta short-read assay. TCRdb ran MiXCR on the PCR reads and lists one entry per CDR3 protein. The sample consists of around 12,000 distinct CDR3 sequences, 76% of them appearing once. Treatment of the sample: roughly 10-day PBMC culture with coronavirus spike peptide pools or control peptides (ViraFEST assay). What was sequenced was CD4+ T cells from blood, cultured in vitro. The receptors come from a human donor who had recovered from COVID-19.

In this sample, this clonotype turned up a few times. V is TRBV21-1 and J is TRBJ2-4; TRBD1 reflects the table's D call only, with no check against the DNA. TRBV21-1 is recorded as a pseudogene. The CDR3 covers 14 residues. The CDR3 is CAGYSGAAKNIQYF. The CDR3 region has the DNA TGTGCCGGCTATAGTGGGGCGGCCAAAAACATTCAGTACTTC.

The chain employs TRBV23-1 and TRBJ1-5; 9 bases fit TRBD1. TRBV23-1 is annotated as an ORF whose role is uncertain. The J segment lost 0 bases and the V segment lost 4 bases, leaving 13 bases of the junction unmatched. The CDR3 totals 19 residues. The CDR3 DNA sequence: TGCGCCAGCAGTCCCCGTGGGACGGACAGGGGACATAGCAATCAGCCCCAGCATTTT. It is translated as CASSPRGTDRGHSNQPQHF.

J is TRBJ1-1 and V is TRBV28, with no clear D. V was trimmed by 6 bases and J by 1 base, leaving 12 bases between them. Germline V gene sequence: CDR1 MDHEN, CDR2 SYDVKM. The length of the CDR3 is 14 residues. CDR3 region: CASSYVWGNTEAFF. The CDR3 DNA follows: TGTGCCAGCAGCTATGTCTGGGGGAACACTGAAGCTTTCTTT.

V usage is TRBV7-2 and J usage is TRBJ2-7; perhaps TRBD2 as D (6 bases). V gave up 5 bases and J gave up 6 bases, with 26 bases separating them. This CDR3 contains 17 residues. Germline CDR1 reads SGHTA; CDR2 reads FQGNSA. The DNA of the CDR3 is TGTGCCAGCAGCCAACCCTCAAGCGGGTATAAGTCGGGCGAGCAGTACTTC. This sequence encodes CASSQPSSGYKSGEQYF.

The V and J genes are TRBV28 and TRBJ2-2; no clear D gene. V was shortened by 5 bases and J by 6 bases, with 19 bases between the two germline ends. CDR3 length: 16 amino acids. CDR1 is MDHEN and CDR2 is SYDVKM in the germline V gene. The CDR3 DNA sequence: TGTGCCAGCAGTCTACCCCCCACACTGGATCCCGGGGAGCTGTTTTTT. Residues: CASSLPPTLDPGELFF.

The chain carries TRBV20-1 and TRBJ2-1, with 8 bases fitting TRBD2. V lost 1 base, J lost 9 bases, and 14 bases stayed unmatched. CDR3 length equals 16 residues. In germline, CDR1 is DFQATT, CDR2 SNEGSKA (reference sequence). The CDR3 here is CSARGLAGLPGSEQFF. In DNA form, the CDR3 reads TGCAGTGCTAGAGGGTTAGCGGGACTCCCCGGAAGTGAGCAGTTCTTC.

J is TRBJ2-2 and V is TRBV2; 15 bases are a match to TRBD2. V dropped 6 bases and J dropped 5; count of bases not matched to a gene: 1. Germline V gene lookup returns CDR1 SNHLY and CDR2 FYNNEI. CDR3 length equals 15 residues. The CDR3 bases are TGTGCCAGCAGGGGACTAGCGGGAGGAACCGGGGAGCTGTTTTTT. Protein product: CASRGLAGGTGELFF.

This chain uses TRBV12-3 or TRBV12-4 with TRBJ2-7, with D maybe TRBD1 (5 bases). The CDR3 is 14 residues long. V gave up 4 bases and J gave up 0 bases, with 10 bases separating them. This chain's CDR3 is CASSSQVSSYEQYF. As DNA, the CDR3 is TGTGCCAGCAGTTCACAGGTGAGCTCCTACGAGCAGTACTTC.

On this clonotype itself: The junction departs from germline at one end; a sequencing error may be responsible. The V call is TRBV19, the J call TRBJ2-7; no definite D call. There are 13 residues in the CDR3. Germline-derived CDR1 and CDR2 are LNHDA and SQIVND (reference sequence). CDR3 protein: CAGSMKNSYEQYF. DNA for the CDR3: TGTGCCGGTAGTATGAAAAACTCCTACGAGCAGTACTTC.

The chain has TRBV20-1 and TRBJ1-6, with 7 bases that match TRBD1. The CDR3 is made up of 15 amino acids. The germline V gene encodes CDR1 DFQATT and CDR2 SNEGSKA (reference sequence). The ends lost 3 bases at V and 8 bases at J; junction bases unmatched: 10. Here the CDR3 reads CSASPGTVGDSPLHF. The DNA for the CDR3 is TGCAGTGCTAGTCCGGGGACAGTTGGAGATTCACCCCTCCACTTT.

This clonotype came up once. This chain links TRBV6-1 with TRBJ1-1; no reliable D call. The CDR3 consists of 13 residues. V was trimmed by 8 bases and J by 4 bases, leaving 14 bases between them. Germline lookup yields CDR1 MNHNS and CDR2 SASEGT. CDR3 nucleotides: TGTGCCAGCCTCTCGACCCCCGGCACTGAAGCTTTCTTT. Protein product: CASLSTPGTEAFF.

The chain combines TRBV6-2 or TRBV6-3 with TRBJ1-6, with 9 positions matching TRBD1. CDR1 MNHEY and CDR2 SVGEGT come from the germline V gene. This CDR3 comprises 15 residues. Losses at the gene ends were 6 bases for V and 8 bases for J; bases not matched to a gene: 8. CDR3 nucleotides: TGTGCCAGCAGCCTCGGGGGACAGGGCGATTCACCCCTCCACTTT. This sequence encodes CASSLGGQGDSPLHF.

This clonotype turned up a few times. The V call is TRBV10-3, the J call TRBJ2-3, with D possibly being TRBD1 (6 bases). Germline values: CDR1 ENHRY, CDR2 SYGVKD. The CDR3 runs 14 residues. V lost 6 bases and J lost 0, with 10 bases in between. CDR3 bases: TGTGCCATCAGGTCAGGGGCGAGCACAGATACGCAGTATTTT. Protein sequence: CAIRSGASTDTQYF.

The chain joins TRBV24-1 to TRBJ2-1; TRBD2 agrees at 9 bases. CDR1 is KGHDR, CDR2 SFDVKD, per germline. J gave up 2 bases and V 5 bases, and 6 bases lay outside the gene matches. The CDR3 is 16 amino acids. The CDR3 spells CATSGKTSGPYNEQFF. The CDR3 nucleotides read TGTGCCACCAGTGGTAAAACTAGCGGGCCCTACAATGAGCAGTTCTTC.

The V gene is TRBV28, the J gene TRBJ2-5; 9 nucleotides align to TRBD2. V was clipped by 5 bases and J by 0 bases; unmatched bases: 7. The germline V gene has CDR1 MDHEN and CDR2 SYDVKM. This CDR3 is 16 amino acids long. The CDR3 loop is CASSRRGGRDQETQYF. The CDR3 nucleotides are TGTGCCAGCAGTCGTCGAGGCGGGAGGGACCAAGAGACCCAGTACTTC.

This clonotype is medium-sized in the sample. The V gene is TRBV18, the J gene TRBJ1-6, with TRBD1 matching 7 bases. The CDR3 is 15 residues long. The V gene end was trimmed by 3 bases and the J gene end by 10 bases; junction bases not matched to a gene: 9. Germline values: CDR1 KGHSH, CDR2 LQKENI. CDR3 DNA: TGTGCCAGCTCACCCCTGGTCAGGGGGGACTCACCCCTCCACTTT. Its translation: CASSPLVRGDSPLHF.

This clonotype came up a few times. The rearrangement joins TRBV27 to TRBJ1-5, with D possibly TRBD1 on 5 matching bases. CDR3 length: 15 residues. Per the germline V gene, CDR1 is MNHEY and CDR2 is SMNVEV (reference sequence). Trimming removed 4 bases at V and 4 bases at J, with 14 bases between. CDR3 DNA sequence: TGTGCCAGCAGTTCGGGGGGATCTTTTAATCAGCCCCAGCATTTT. This codes for CASSSGGSFNQPQHF.

This chain connects TRBV7-2 to TRBJ1-1; tentatively, D is TRBD1 (6 bases). CDR1 SGHTA and CDR2 FQGNSA come from the germline V gene. There are 14 residues in the CDR3. V was clipped by 3 bases and J by 2 bases, with 10 bases between them. CDR3 protein: CASSLGHQNTEAFF. In DNA form, the CDR3 reads TGTGCCAGCAGCTTGGGACACCAAAACACTGAAGCTTTCTTT.

The V call is TRBV7-8, the J call TRBJ2-7, with 7 nucleotides matching TRBD2. V lost 5 bases to trimming and J lost 3 bases; unmatched junction nucleotides: 7. Germline assignment: CDR1 SGHVS and CDR2 FQNEAQ. This CDR3 contains 14 residues. For the CDR3, the DNA is TGTGCCAGCAGCCCCCGCTGGGGGGGCTACGAGCAGTACTTC. It is translated as CASSPRWGGYEQYF.

This clonotype has more than one count but fewer than ten. CDR3 nucleotide sequence: TGCAGTGCTCGGGGTGTGAATAGCAATCAGCCCCAGCATTTT. This codes for CSARGVNSNQPQHF. This chain connects TRBV20-1 to TRBJ1-5; D unresolved. This CDR3 is built from 14 residues. Germline lookup yields CDR1 DFQATT and CDR2 SNEGSKA (reference sequence). Trimming shortened V by 5 bases and J by 0 bases, and 11 bases separated the two germline ends.

The chain employs TRBV28 and TRBJ1-2, with a weak D call TRBD1 (5 bases). V lost 7 bases, J lost 7 bases, and 16 bases lay in between. CDR1 and CDR2 (germline): MDHEN, SYDVKM. The length of the CDR3 is 13 residues. The CDR3 loop reads CASIQGLIGGYTF. The CDR3 DNA follows: TGTGCCAGCATCCAGGGTCTAATTGGTGGCTACACCTTC.